Below are 14 T cell receptor beta chains sequenced from a single sample in a study of OX40 agonist ivuxolimab in advanced cancers. The data were produced by immunoSEQ multiplex PCR, yet TCRdb's version contains in-frame clones alone and is incomplete. This repertoire shows about 73,000 clones, approximately 90% found once; its top ten account for 0.4% to 0.55%. The source material was CD4+ or CD8+ T cells sorted from blood, sampled in a trial of the OX40 agonist ivuxolimab. The receptors were sampled from an adult with an advanced solid tumor such as melanoma, head and neck, liver or kidney cancer.

This chain connects TRBV5-1 to TRBJ2-5; no definite D call. The CDR3 extends over 15 amino acids. CDR1 is SGHRS, CDR2 YFSETQ, per germline. V shed 0 bases and J shed 5 bases, with 14 bases lying between them. In DNA form, the CDR3 reads TGCGCCAGCAGCTTGGGGGCCCTCGGCCGGGAGACCCAGTACTTC. It translates to CASSLGALGRETQYF.

The rearrangement uses TRBV18 and TRBJ1-1; 9 bases fit TRBD1. Germline values: CDR1 KGHSH, CDR2 LQKENI. The CDR3 loop spans 16 amino acids. Trimming took 4 bases from V and 0 from J; bases not matched to a gene: 6. The CDR3 sequence: CASSRDRAWMNTEAFF. CDR3 nucleotide sequence: TGTGCCAGCTCACGGGACAGGGCGTGGATGAACACTGAAGCTTTCTTT.

This chain uses TRBV19 with TRBJ1-1; D call uncertain. CDR3 length: 14 residues. The ends were cut back, 3 bases at V and 1 base at J, with 9 bases in the middle. Per the germline V gene, CDR1 is LNHDA and CDR2 is SQIVND (reference sequence). CDR3 protein: CASSINPSNTEAFF. DNA for the CDR3: TGTGCCAGTAGTATCAACCCTTCGAACACTGAAGCTTTCTTT.

This sequence joins TRBV28 and TRBJ2-5; 14 bases align to TRBD2. V lost 5 bases and J lost 4; bases outside the gene matches: 6. Germline loops: CDR1 MDHEN, CDR2 SYDVKM. CDR3 length: 16 residues. CDR3 in DNA: TGTGCCAGCAGTGCCCGACTAGCGGGAGGGGGAGAGACCCAGTACTTC. Translating it yields CASSARLAGGGETQYF.

A few counts support this clone. The chain links TRBV7-8 to TRBJ2-1; D not resolved. Germline-derived CDR1 and CDR2 are SGHVS and FQNEAQ. The CDR3 extends over 14 amino acids. The germline V and J ends were trimmed by 0 bases and 8 bases, with 11 bases remaining between them. CDR3 nucleotide sequence: TGTGCCAGCAGCTTAGCTTTAGCTTTGGATGAGCAGTTCTTC. Its protein product is CASSLALALDEQFF. Supplemented by reference TRBV7-8 and TRBJ2-1, the full variable domain reads GAGVSQSPRYKVAKRGQDVALRCDPISGHVSLFWYQQALGQGPEFLTYFQNEAQLDKSGLPSDRFFAERPEGSVSTLKIQRTQQEDSAVYLCASSLALALDEQFFGPGTRLTVL.

The chain combines TRBV11-2 with TRBJ2-1; D remains unclear. V lost 0 bases and J 4 bases, leaving 4 bases between the germline ends. CDR3 size: 13 residues. Germline V gene data show CDR1 as SGHAT and CDR2 as FQNNGV. The CDR3 sequence: CASSLDWYNEQFF. The CDR3 coding sequence is TGTGCCAGCAGCTTAGATTGGTACAATGAGCAGTTCTTC.

The rearrangement uses TRBV10-3 and TRBJ2-5; D is possibly TRBD2 (6 bases). The CDR3 runs 15 residues. V lost 6 bases to trimming and J lost 0 bases, with 14 bases between them. Germline V gene sequence: CDR1 ENHRY, CDR2 SYGVKD. This CDR3 reads CAISPGLLYQETQYF. The DNA of the CDR3 is TGTGCCATCAGCCCGGGACTTCTGTACCAAGAGACCCAGTACTTC.

This rearrangement joins TRBV11-2 to TRBJ1-2; the match to TRBD1 covers 8 bases. The CDR3 has 13 amino acids. The ends lost 0 bases at V and 7 bases at J; junction bases unmatched: 1. Germline V gene lookup returns CDR1 SGHAT and CDR2 FQNNGV. The CDR3 spells CASSLEDRAGYTF. The DNA of the CDR3 is TGTGCCAGCAGCTTAGAGGACAGGGCTGGCTACACCTTC.

The chain joins TRBV19 to TRBJ2-3, with 9 nucleotides matching TRBD2. CDR1 is LNHDA and CDR2 is SQIVND in the germline V gene (reference sequence). The length of the CDR3 is 15 residues. Losses at the gene ends were 8 bases for V and 2 bases for J; bases not matched to a gene: 8. DNA for the CDR3: TGTGCCAGTTCCCGGAGCGGGAGGCCCACAGATACGCAGTATTTT. Translated: CASSRSGRPTDTQYF.

This sequence joins TRBV5-1 and TRBJ1-1, with 12 nucleotides matching TRBD1. Trimming took 4 bases from V and 3 from J; bases not matched to a gene: 4. The germline CDR1 and CDR2 sequences are SGHRS and YFSETQ. The CDR3 runs to 15 residues. The CDR3 here is CASSQGTGGHTEAFF. The DNA of the CDR3 is TGCGCCAGCAGCCAAGGGACAGGGGGCCACACTGAAGCTTTCTTT.

V usage is TRBV9 and J usage is TRBJ2-3, with TRBD2 matching over 12 bases. The V gene's germline CDR1 is SGDLS and CDR2 YYNGEE. J lost 5 bases, V lost 2 bases, and 6 bases had no gene match. The CDR3 is made up of 16 amino acids. Written as DNA, the CDR3 is TGTGCCAGCAGCGTCCGACTAGCGGGAGAACAAGATACGCAGTATTTT. Its protein is CASSVRLAGEQDTQYF.

V is TRBV14 and J is TRBJ2-5; 9 nucleotides align to TRBD1. Germline trimming cut 6 bases from V and 5 bases from J; bases unmatched to any gene: 4. The CDR3 consists of 13 residues. The germline gives CDR1 SGHDN, CDR2 FVKESK. CDR3 bases: TGTGCCAGCAGTCACAGGGGGCGCGAGACCCAGTACTTC. Translating gives CASSHRGRETQYF. Based on the CDR3 plus reference TRBV14 and TRBJ2-5, the full variable domain is EAGVTQFPSHSVIEKGQTVTLRCDPISGHDNLYWYRRVMGKEIKFLLHFVKESKQDESGMPNNRFLAERTGGTYSTLKVQPAELEDSGVYFCASSHRGRETQYFGPGTRLLVL.

The chain couples TRBV5-5 to TRBJ2-5; 7 nucleotides match TRBD1. This CDR3 comprises 14 residues. The germline V gene encodes CDR1 SGHKS and CDR2 YYEKEE (reference sequence). The ends lost 4 bases at V and 4 bases at J; junction bases unmatched: 7. CDR3 region: CASSDRQGLETQYF. The CDR3 nucleotides read TGTGCCAGCAGCGATCGACAGGGTCTAGAGACCCAGTACTTC.

The chain carries TRBV5-4 and TRBJ2-3; 7 bases fit TRBD2. V was pared by 4 bases and J by 1 base, with 9 bases of the junction left unmatched. This CDR3 is built from 16 residues. CDR1 and CDR2 from the germline V gene are SGHNT and YYREEE (reference sequence). For the CDR3, the DNA is TGTGCCAGCAGCCCCTGGGTGGGAGGGGGCACAGATACGCAGTATTTT. It is translated as CASSPWVGGGTDTQYF.